This TCR beta chain comes out of a study of blood T cell repertoires in COVID-19. Across the whole study: Italy, Spain and the United States were the sources of the convalescent and acute COVID-19 samples. PBMCs, B-cell-depleted T cells, or T cells were the source of the cDNA or gDNA that made up the material.

In the study's own analysis: The assay estimated nucleated cells by amplifying reference gene primers. Method: immunoSEQ multiplex PCR; TCRdb's copy keeps in-frame clones and lacks some. D and trimming were read from the DNA, whereas the V and J calls and clone size are those reported in that table. The profile covers about 230,000 clones, with more than 75% appearing a single time and about 1% taken by the ten largest. The sequencing input was peripheral blood. The receptor's source is a man aged 40-55 years with acute or convalescent COVID-19.

This CDR3 reads CASSMRGGPTDTQYF. The CDR3 DNA sequence: TGTGCCAGCAGTATGAGGGGGGGCCCGACAGATACGCAGTATTTT. The V and J genes are TRBV27 and TRBJ2-3; possible D gene TRBD2, 7 bases. Germline V gene data show CDR1 as MNHEY and CDR2 as SMNVEV (reference sequence). V was cut by 5 bases and J by 3 bases, with 15 bases left in between. This CDR3 region has 15 residues.